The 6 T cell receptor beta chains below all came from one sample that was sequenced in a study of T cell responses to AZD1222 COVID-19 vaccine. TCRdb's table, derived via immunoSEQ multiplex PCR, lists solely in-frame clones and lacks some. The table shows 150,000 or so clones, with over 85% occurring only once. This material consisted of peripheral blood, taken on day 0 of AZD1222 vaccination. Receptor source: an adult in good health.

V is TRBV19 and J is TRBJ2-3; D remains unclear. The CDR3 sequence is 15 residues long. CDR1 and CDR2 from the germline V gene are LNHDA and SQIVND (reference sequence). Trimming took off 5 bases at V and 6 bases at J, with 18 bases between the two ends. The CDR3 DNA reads TGTGCCAGTAGTCCCTGGACCGGAAACAGTGATACGCAGTATTTT. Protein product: CASSPWTGNSDTQYF. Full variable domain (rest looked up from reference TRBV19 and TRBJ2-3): DGGITQSPKYLFRKEGQNVTLSCEQNLNHDAMYWYRQDPGQGLRLIYYSQIVNDFQKGDIAEGYSVSREKKESFPLTVTSAQKNPTAFYLCASSPWTGNSDTQYFGPGTRLTVL.

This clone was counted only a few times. CDR3 DNA: TGTGCCAGCAGTTTGGTGATAGCGGGGGGGTCCTACGAGCAGTACTTC. Its translation: CASSLVIAGGSYEQYF. This chain uses TRBV27 with TRBJ2-7; 11 bases match TRBD2. The J segment lost 1 base and the V segment lost 3 bases, leaving 5 bases of the junction unmatched. CDR3 length: 16 amino acids. Germline assignment: CDR1 MNHEY and CDR2 SMNVEV (reference sequence).

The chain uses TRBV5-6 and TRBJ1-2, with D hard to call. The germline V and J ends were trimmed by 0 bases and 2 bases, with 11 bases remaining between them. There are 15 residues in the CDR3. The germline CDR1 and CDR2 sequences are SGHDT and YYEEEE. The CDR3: CASSLGPFDNYGYTF. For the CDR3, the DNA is TGTGCCAGCAGCTTGGGACCGTTTGACAACTATGGCTACACCTTC.

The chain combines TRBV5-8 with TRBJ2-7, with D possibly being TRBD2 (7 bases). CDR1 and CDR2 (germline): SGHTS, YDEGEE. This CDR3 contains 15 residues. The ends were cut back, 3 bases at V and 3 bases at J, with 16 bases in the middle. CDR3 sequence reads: CASSYIAGAIYEQYF. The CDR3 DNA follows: TGTGCCAGCAGCTATATTGCGGGGGCAATCTACGAGCAGTACTTC. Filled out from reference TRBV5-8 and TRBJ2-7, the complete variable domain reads EAGVTQSPTHLIKTRGQQATLRCSPISGHTSVYWYQQALGLGLQFLLWYDEGEERNRGNFPPRFSGRQFPNYSSELNVNALELEDSALYLCASSYIAGAIYEQYFGPGTRLTVT.

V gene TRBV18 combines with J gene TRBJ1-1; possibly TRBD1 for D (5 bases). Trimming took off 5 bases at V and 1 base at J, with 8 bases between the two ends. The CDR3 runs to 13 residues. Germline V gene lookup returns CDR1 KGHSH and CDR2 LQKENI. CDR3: CASSDGGNTEAFF. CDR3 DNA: TGTGCCAGCTCAGATGGGGGGAACACTGAAGCTTTCTTT.

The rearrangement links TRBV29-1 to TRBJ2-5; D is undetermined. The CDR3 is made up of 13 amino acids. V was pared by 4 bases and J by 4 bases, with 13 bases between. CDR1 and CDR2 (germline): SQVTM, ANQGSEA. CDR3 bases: TGCAGCGTTGTCACGTCAGGCGGAGAGACCCAGTACTTC. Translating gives CSVVTSGGETQYF.